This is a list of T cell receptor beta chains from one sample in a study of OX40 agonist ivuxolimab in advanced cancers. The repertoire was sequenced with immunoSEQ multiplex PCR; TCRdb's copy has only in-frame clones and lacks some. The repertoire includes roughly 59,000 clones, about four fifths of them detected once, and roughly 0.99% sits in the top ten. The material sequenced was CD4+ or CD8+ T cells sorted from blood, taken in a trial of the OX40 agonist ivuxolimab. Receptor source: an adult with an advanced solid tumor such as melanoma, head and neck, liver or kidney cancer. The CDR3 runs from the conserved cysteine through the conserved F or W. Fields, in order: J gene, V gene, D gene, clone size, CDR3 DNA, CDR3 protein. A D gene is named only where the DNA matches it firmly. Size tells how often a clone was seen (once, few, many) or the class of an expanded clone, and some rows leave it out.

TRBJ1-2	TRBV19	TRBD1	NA	TGTGCCAGTAGTACCCGACAGGGATTGCCCGTAGACACCTTC	CASSTRQGLPVDTF
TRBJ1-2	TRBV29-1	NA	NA	TGCAGCGTTGCGGTCACCAACTATGGCTACACCTTC	CSVAVTNYGYTF
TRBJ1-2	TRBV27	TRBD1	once	TGTGCCAGCAGTTCCACAGGGGTGGCTTACTATGGCTACACCTTC	CASSSTGVAYYGYTF
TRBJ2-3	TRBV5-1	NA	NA	TGCGCCAGCAGCTTGGAAGGAGGGCAGGGTGGAGATACGCAGTATTTT	CASSLEGGQGGDTQYF
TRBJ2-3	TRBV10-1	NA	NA	TGCGCCAGCAGTGACGGCTTGGGAAGGGATACGCAGTATTTT	CASSDGLGRDTQYF
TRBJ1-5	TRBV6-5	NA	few	TGTGCCAGCACCCCCTGGGGGAGTTCAGGGCAGCCCCAGCATTTT	CASTPWGSSGQPQHF
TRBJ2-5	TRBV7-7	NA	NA	TGTGCCAGCAGCTTGCAAGTACAAGAGACCCAGTACTTC	CASSLQVQETQYF
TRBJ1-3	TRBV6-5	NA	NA	TGTGCCAGCAGTTACATGTTGAGCTCTGGAAACACCATATATTTT	CASSYMLSSGNTIYF
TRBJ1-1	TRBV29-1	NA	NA	TGCAGCGTTGGAGCGGCAGGGAACACTGAAGCTTTCTTT	CSVGAAGNTEAFF
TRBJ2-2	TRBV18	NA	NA	TGTGCCAGCTCACCGACCGGGACCCCCGTCGACACCGGGGAGCTGTTTTTT	CASSPTGTPVDTGELFF
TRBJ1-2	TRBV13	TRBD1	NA	TGTGCCAGCAGCTTAACTACAGGGGGCAGCTATGGCTACACCTTC	CASSLTTGGSYGYTF
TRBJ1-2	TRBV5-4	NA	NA	TGTGCCAGCAGCCCTCAGGCTCTGGAAAACTATGGCTACACCTTC	CASSPQALENYGYTF
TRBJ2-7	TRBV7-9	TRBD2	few	TGTGCCAGCAGCTTAAGCGGGATCGGCGAGCAGTACTTC	CASSLSGIGEQYF
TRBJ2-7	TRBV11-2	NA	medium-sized	TGTGCCAGCAGCTCGCAGACCGTTAGCTCCTACGAGCAGTACTTC	CASSSQTVSSYEQYF
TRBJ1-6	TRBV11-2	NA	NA	TGTGCCAGCAGCTTAGGAGGCGGAAGGTGGTCACCCCTCCACTTT	CASSLGGGRWSPLHF
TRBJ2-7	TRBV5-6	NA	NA	TGTGCCAGCAGCTTGTCACAGCCCTACGAGCAGTACTTC	CASSLSQPYEQYF
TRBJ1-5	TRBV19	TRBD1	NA	TGTGCCAGTAGTACCCCGGGACAGGCCAATCAGCCCCAGCATTTT	CASSTPGQANQPQHF
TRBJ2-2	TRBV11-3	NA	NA	TGTGCCAGCAGCTTGACAGACTTAGGGGAGCTGTTTTTT	CASSLTDLGELFF
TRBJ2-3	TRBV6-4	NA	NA	TGTGCCAGCAGTGACGTAGATACGCAGTATTTT	CASSDVDTQYF
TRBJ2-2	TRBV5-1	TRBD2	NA	TGCGCCAGCAGCTCTTCACCACTAGCGGGGGGCGGGGAGCTGTTTTTT	CASSSSPLAGGGELFF
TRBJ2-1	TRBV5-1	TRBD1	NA	TGCGCCAGCAGCTCACAGGGGATCTATGAGCAGTTCTTC	CASSSQGIYEQFF
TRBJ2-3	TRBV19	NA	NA	TGTGCCAGTAGTAACCCGGGGCGGGGAAGCACAGATACGCAGTATTTT	CASSNPGRGSTDTQYF
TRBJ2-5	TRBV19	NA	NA	TGTGCCAGTAATATAGGGCAGGGGGAGACCCAGTACTTC	CASNIGQGETQYF
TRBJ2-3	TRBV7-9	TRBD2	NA	TGTGCCAGCAGCCTCGGCGGGGGGGCCGTTTGGAGCACAGATACGCAGTATTTT	CASSLGGGAVWSTDTQYF
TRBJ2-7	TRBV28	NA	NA	TGTGCCACGAGCTCCCTCTACGAGCAGTACTTC	CATSSLYEQYF
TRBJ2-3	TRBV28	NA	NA	TGTGCCATTATCCAGGGAGATACGCAGTATTTT	CAIIQGDTQYF
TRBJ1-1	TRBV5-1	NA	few	TGCGCCAGCAGCCCCGCGAGGGGAGGCACTGAAGCTTTCTTT	CASSPARGGTEAFF
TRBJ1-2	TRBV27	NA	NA	TGTGCCAGCAGTTTCTTTCCAGGGGATGGCTACACCTTC	CASSFFPGDGYTF
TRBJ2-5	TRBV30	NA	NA	TGTGCCTGGAGTGCGAAAGAGACCCAGTACTTC	CAWSAKETQYF
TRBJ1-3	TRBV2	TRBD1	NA	TGTGCCAGCAGAGAGACAGGGGGCTCTGGAAACACCATATATTTT	CASRETGGSGNTIYF
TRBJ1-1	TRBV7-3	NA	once	TGTGCCAGCAGCCTGTCAGGGATTCGGGGGTTGAACACTGAAGCTTTCTTT	CASSLSGIRGLNTEAFF
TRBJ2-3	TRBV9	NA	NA	TGTGCCAGCAGCGTAGGCCAGCGCACAGATACGCAGTATTTT	CASSVGQRTDTQYF
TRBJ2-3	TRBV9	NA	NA	TGTGCCAGCAGCGTAGCGTTAGTGAGCGGAATAAGCACAGATACGCAGTATTTT	CASSVALVSGISTDTQYF
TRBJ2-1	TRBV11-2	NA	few	TGTGCCAGCAGCCTGAGCTCCTACAATGAGCAGTTCTTC	CASSLSSYNEQFF
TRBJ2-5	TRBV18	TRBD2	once	TGTGCCAGCTCAAGGACTAGCGCCGGGTCCCAGTACTTC	CASSRTSAGSQYF
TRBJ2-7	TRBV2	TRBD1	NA	TGTGCCAGCAGTGCAGGACAGGGGCTTCCCTACGAGCAGTACTTC	CASSAGQGLPYEQYF
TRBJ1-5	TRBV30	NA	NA	TGTGCCTGGAGTGGTGTTTACAGCAATCAGCCCCAGCATTTT	CAWSGVYSNQPQHF
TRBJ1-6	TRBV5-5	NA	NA	TGTGCCAGCAGCTCCTCAGGGCCGTATTCACCCCTCCACTTT	CASSSSGPYSPLHF
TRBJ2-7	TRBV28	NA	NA	TGTGCCAGCAGTCAGGGGCGGGGAATGGAATACTTC	CASSQGRGMEYF
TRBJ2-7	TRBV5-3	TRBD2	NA	TGTGCCAGAAGCTTGAGGACTAGCAAGTACGAGCAGTACTTC	CARSLRTSKYEQYF
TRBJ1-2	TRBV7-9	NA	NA	TGTGCCAGCAGCTTCTCCGACAGAAATGGCTACACCTTC	CASSFSDRNGYTF
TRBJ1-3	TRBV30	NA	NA	TGTGCCTGGAGTTCCTCTGGAAACACCATATATTTT	CAWSSSGNTIYF